This TCR beta chain derives from a study of blood T cell repertoires in COVID-19. Study as a whole: PBMCs, B-cell-depleted T cells, or T cells provided the cDNA or gDNA that made up the material.

Assay: immunoSEQ multiplex PCR; the TCRdb copy retains only in-frame clones and omits some. This table has roughly 380,000 clones, about 92% appearing once. Enrollment of patients from Seattle took place during active infection, with longitudinal follow-up. The CDR3 is 14 residues long. Germline CDR1 is SNHLY and CDR2 is FYNNEI. V shed 6 bases and J shed 9 bases, with 15 bases lying between them. This clone has a handful of counts. Sequencing was carried out using peripheral blood. The rearrangement links TRBV2 to TRBJ1-6; a weak D match, TRBD1 (6 bases). This TCR derives from a woman aged 55 to 70 with COVID-19, enrolled during active disease. In DNA, the CDR3 is TGTGCCAGCAGGACTACAGGGTTGAGTTCACCCCTCCACTTT. Residues: CASRTTGLSSPLHF.